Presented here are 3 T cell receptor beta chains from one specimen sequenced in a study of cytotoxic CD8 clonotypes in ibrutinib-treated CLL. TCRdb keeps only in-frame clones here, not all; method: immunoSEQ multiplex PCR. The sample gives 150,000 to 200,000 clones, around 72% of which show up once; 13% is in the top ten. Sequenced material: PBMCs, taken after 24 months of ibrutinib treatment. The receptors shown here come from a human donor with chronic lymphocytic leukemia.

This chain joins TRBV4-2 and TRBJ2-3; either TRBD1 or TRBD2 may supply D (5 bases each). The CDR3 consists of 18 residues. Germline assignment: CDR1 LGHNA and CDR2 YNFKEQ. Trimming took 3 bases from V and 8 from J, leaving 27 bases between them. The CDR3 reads CASSQDIPGSGVLSTQYF. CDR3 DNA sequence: TGTGCCAGCAGCCAGGACATACCGGGATCTGGGGTTTTAAGTACGCAGTATTTT.

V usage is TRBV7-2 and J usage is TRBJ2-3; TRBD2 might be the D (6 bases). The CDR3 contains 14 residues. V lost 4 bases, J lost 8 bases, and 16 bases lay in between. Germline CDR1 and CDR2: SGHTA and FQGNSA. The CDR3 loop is CASSSGPRGSTQYF. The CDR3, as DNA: TGTGCCAGCAGCTCCGGGCCCCGGGGGAGTACGCAGTATTTT.

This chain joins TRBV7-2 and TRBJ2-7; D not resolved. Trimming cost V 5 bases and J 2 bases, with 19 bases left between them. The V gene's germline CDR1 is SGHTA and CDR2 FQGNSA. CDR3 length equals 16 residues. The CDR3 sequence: CASSTKGRALAYEQYF. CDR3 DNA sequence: TGTGCCAGCAGCACAAAAGGTCGAGCGCTCGCCTACGAGCAGTACTTC. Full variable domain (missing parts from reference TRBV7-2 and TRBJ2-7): GAGVSQSPSNKVTEKGKDVELRCDPISGHTALYWYRQSLGQGLEFLIYFQGNSAPDKSGLPSDRFSAERTGGSVSTLTIQRTQQEDSAVYLCASSTKGRALAYEQYFGPGTRLTVT.